The 16 T cell receptor beta chains presented below share a single source sample, sequenced in a study of tumor-infiltrating lymphocytes in primary liver carcinoma. A primer matching the constant region was used to make TCR beta cDNA from 500 to 650 ng of total RNA. Construction of TCR beta libraries relied on three successive nested multiplex PCR rounds employing slightly modified ARM-PCR. Amplification in the first two PCR rounds was performed using TRBV1-TRBV30 forward primers and a C-beta reverse primer for around 10 cycles each. TCRdb independently ran MiXCR on the multiplex PCR reads; one entry per CDR3 protein. The data show 150,000 to 200,000 distinct CDR3 sequences, around three fifths seen once. Unsorted whole blood supplied the blood RNA, and germline DNA was isolated too. The material sequenced was peripheral blood. The receptor set was obtained from a woman aged 55 to 70 with primary liver carcinoma and hepatitis B virus infection.

This chain uses TRBV11-2 with TRBJ1-1; maybe TRBD1 (5 bases). Trimming shortened V by 8 bases and J by 1 base, and 20 bases separated the two germline ends. CDR1 and CDR2 from the germline V gene are SGHAT and FQNNGV. The length of the CDR3 is 16 residues. The chain's CDR3 is CASGSVGGLTNTEAFF. The DNA for the CDR3 is TGTGCCAGCGGCTCAGTCGGGGGACTCACGAACACTGAAGCTTTCTTT.

This clonotype has ten or more counts. The rearrangement uses TRBV11-3 and TRBJ2-1; D perhaps matches TRBD1 (6 bases). Germline assignment: CDR1 SGHNT and CDR2 YENEEA. Trimming took off 3 bases at V and 2 bases at J, with 8 bases between the two ends. The CDR3 is made up of 14 amino acids. CDR3 bases: TGTGCCAGCAGCTTTGAGGGGGCCTACAATGAGCAGTTCTTC. Its protein product is CASSFEGAYNEQFF.

The rearrangement uses TRBV7-9 and TRBJ2-3; D is undetermined. Trimming removed 5 bases from V and 2 bases from J, with 5 bases in between. This CDR3 region has 12 residues. Per germline, CDR1 SEHNR and CDR2 FQNEAQ (reference sequence). The CDR3 here is CASSPNTDTQYF. The DNA for the CDR3 is TGTGCCAGCAGCCCTAACACAGATACGCAGTATTTT.

About this clonotype: The CDR3 does not close with the conserved phenylalanine or tryptophan, likely indicating a read error. This chain connects TRBV7-8 to TRBJ2-1; TRBD2 aligns across 10 bases. With 5 bases clipped from V and 9 bases from J, the junction kept 22 bases outside the gene matches. The CDR3 runs to 19 residues. Germline V gene sequence: CDR1 SGHVS, CDR2 FQNEAQ. CDR3 nucleotide sequence: TGTGCCAGCAGCCCCCCACTAGCGGGACATCTACCCCTCCCTATTGAGCAGTTCCTC. This gives the protein CASSPPLAGHLPLPIEQFL.

Details on this clonotype: A read error may produce the germline difference seen at one junction end. The J gene is TRBJ2-5, the V gene TRBV11-1; 8 nucleotides line up with TRBD2. Germline V gene lookup returns CDR1 SGHAT and CDR2 FQDESV (reference sequence). The CDR3 totals 16 residues. The CDR3 spells CASGFFSGNLQETQYF. In nucleotides, the CDR3 is TGTGCCAGCGGCTTTTTTAGCGGGAACCTCCAAGAGACCCAGTATTTC.

This clonotype was counted ten times or more. The chain recombines TRBV4-2 with TRBJ2-1; TRBD2 agrees at 8 bases. This CDR3 has 15 amino acids. The ends lost 1 base at V and 4 bases at J; junction bases unmatched: 3. The germline V gene has CDR1 LGHNA and CDR2 YNFKEQ. This chain's CDR3 is CASSQAGGSYNEQFF. CDR3 nucleotide sequence: TGTGCCAGCAGCCAAGCGGGAGGGAGTTACAATGAGCAGTTCTTC.

A word on this clonotype: A clone one base away is much larger, so this may be a read error. The rearrangement joins TRBV6-1 to TRBJ1-2; D unclear. CDR1 and CDR2 from the germline V gene are MNHNS and SASEGT. CDR3 size: 13 residues. The V and J ends lost 4 bases and 8 bases respectively, with 14 bases between them. CDR3 DNA sequence: TGTGCCAGCAGTGGATCTGGAGGACTGGGCTACACCTTC. Translation: CASSGSGGLGYTF.

This clonotype was observed at least ten times. The V gene is TRBV5-1, the J gene TRBJ2-2; D is undetermined. V shed 0 bases and J shed 4 bases, with 7 bases lying between them. The germline gives CDR1 SGHRS, CDR2 YFSETQ. CDR3 length: 14 amino acids. CDR3 amino acids: CASSLERFTGELFF. CDR3 DNA: TGCGCCAGCAGCTTGGAAAGGTTCACCGGGGAGCTGTTTTTT.

About this clonotype itself: One end of the junction varies from germline; a read error may be responsible. This chain joins TRBV11-2 and TRBJ2-5; 7 bases line up with TRBD2. Germline CDR1 and CDR2: SGHAT and FQNNGV. The CDR3 is made up of 15 amino acids. The CDR3, as DNA: TGTGCCAGCAGGGGAGAAGCGGGATTTGGAGAGAGCCAGTACTTC. Residues: CASRGEAGFGESQYF.

This clonotype was seen a single time. At one end the junction does not follow the germline gene, possibly because of a read error. This chain joins TRBV4-1 and TRBJ2-6; TRBD1 aligns across 9 bases. The germline V gene encodes CDR1 MGHRA and CDR2 YSYEKL. The CDR3 runs 17 residues. The CDR3 spells CAGSQEGQGSGANVLTF. CDR3 nucleotide sequence: TGCGCCGGCAGCCAAGAGGGACAGGGTTCCGGGGCCAACGTCCTGACTTTC.

Points on this clonotype: At one end the junction does not follow the germline gene, possibly because of a read error. The chain has TRBV11-1 and TRBJ2-2; D call uncertain. There are 17 residues in the CDR3. The germline V gene encodes CDR1 SGHAT and CDR2 FQDESV (reference sequence). The CDR3 spells CVSSLEDQPSNTRELFF. The DNA for the CDR3 is TGTGTCAGCAGCTTAGAGGACCAACCGTCGAACACCAGGGAGCTGTTTTTT.

The rearrangement links TRBV28 to TRBJ1-2; 7 bases align to TRBD1. This CDR3 spans 16 amino acids. The germline gives CDR1 MDHEN, CDR2 SYDVKM. V lost 2 bases to trimming and J lost 4 bases; unmatched junction nucleotides: 10. CDR3 coding DNA: TGTGCCAGCAGTTTAGCTACCCGACAGGGAAGCTATGGCTACACCTTC. Its protein is CASSLATRQGSYGYTF.

Notes on this clonotype: Given a much more abundant clone one base away, this may be a read error. J is TRBJ2-7 and V is TRBV12-3 or TRBV12-4; D is perhaps TRBD2 (6 bases). The CDR3 has 13 amino acids. The V end lost 5 bases, the J end lost 7 bases, and 15 bases lay between the germline ends. In DNA form, the CDR3 reads TGTGCCAGCAGTCTTCGTAGTGGGAGGGAGCAGTACTTC. It yields the protein CASSLRSGREQYF.

This clonotype occurred many times. V usage is TRBV5-1 and J usage is TRBJ2-7; TRBD1 is a possible D gene (5 bases). CDR1 and CDR2 (germline): SGHRS, YFSETQ. This CDR3 has 14 amino acids. V lost 0 bases to trimming and J lost 3 bases, with 10 bases between them. The chain's CDR3 is CASSLDRLDYEQYF. The DNA for the CDR3 is TGCGCCAGCAGCTTGGACAGGTTGGACTACGAGCAGTACTTC.

A few counts support this clonotype. This rearrangement joins TRBV7-3 to TRBJ2-2; no definite D call. Trimming removed 1 base at V and 0 bases at J, with 6 bases between. Looked up from germline, CDR1 is SGHTA and CDR2 is FQGTGA. This CDR3 is built from 15 residues. In DNA form, the CDR3 reads TGTGCCAGCAGCTTAAACCCCGCGAACACCGGGGAGCTGTTTTTT. Residues: CASSLNPANTGELFF. The whole variable domain, filled in from reference TRBV7-3 and TRBJ2-2, reads GAGVSQTPSNKVTEKGKYVELRCDPISGHTALYWYRQSLGQGPEFLIYFQGTGAADDSGLPNDRFFAVRPEGSVSTLKIQRTERGDSAVYLCASSLNPANTGELFFGEGSRLTVL.

This clonotype turned up a few times. This sequence joins TRBV5-4 and TRBJ1-1; the D is unclear. V shed 4 bases and J shed 0 bases, with 10 bases lying between them. This CDR3 spans 14 amino acids. Germline V gives CDR1 SGHNT, CDR2 YYREEE (reference sequence). This CDR3 is CASSRSAVNTEAFF. CDR3 nucleotide sequence: TGTGCCAGCAGCCGGTCAGCCGTGAACACTGAAGCTTTCTTT.